Below are 5 T cell receptor beta chains sequenced from a single sample in a study of T cells in Graves' hyperthyroidism and ophthalmopathy. TCR beta CDR3 sequences were amplified from RNA transcripts. HTBI primers were employed in a first-round RT-PCR of the TCR CDR3. One entry per CDR3 protein results from TCRdb running MiXCR on the multiplex PCR reads. This sample has 400,000 to 450,000 distinct CDR3 sequences, with about 15% found just once. Sequencing was carried out using blood. The receptors were gathered from a man between 18 and 29 years old with Graves' ophthalmopathy.

This clonotype came up many times. The chain employs TRBV20-1 and TRBJ1-1, with unresolved D. There are 11 residues in the CDR3. V was pared by 4 bases and J by 1 base, with 4 bases between. The V gene's germline CDR1 is DFQATT and CDR2 SNEGSKA (reference sequence). DNA for the CDR3: TGCAGTGCTATGAAGAACACTGAAGCTTTCTTT. Protein sequence: CSAMKNTEAFF.

This clonotype was recorded many times. The rearrangement uses TRBV20-1 and TRBJ2-3; 7 bases are a match to TRBD1. Germline V CDR1 and CDR2: DFQATT, SNEGSKA (reference sequence). Trimming took 3 bases from V and 4 from J; bases not matched to a gene: 10. The CDR3 covers 15 residues. The CDR3 DNA follows: TGCAGTGCTAGCAAGGGGGCGAGTATAGCAGATACGCAGTATTTT. Translation gives CSASKGASIADTQYF.

This clonotype was detected many times. The chain combines TRBV27 with TRBJ1-2; 8 bases align to TRBD1. Germline CDR1 and CDR2: MNHEY and SMNVEV (reference sequence). This CDR3 contains 15 residues. Unmatched junction bases numbered 7, after V lost 4 bases and J lost 3 bases. The CDR3 reads CASSSETGAHYGYTF. Written as DNA, the CDR3 is TGTGCCAGCAGTTCAGAGACAGGGGCGCACTATGGCTACACCTTC.

This clonotype has just a few counts. Since a much larger clone is just one base distant, this may be a read error. The chain has TRBV20-1 and TRBJ2-3; TRBD2 agrees at 10 bases. This CDR3 region has 14 residues. Germline assignment: CDR1 DFQATT and CDR2 SNEGSKA (reference sequence). Trimming took 5 bases from V and 1 from J; bases not matched to a gene: 3. The CDR3 DNA reads as TGCAGTGCTCCCGGGACTAGCGGCACAGATACGCAGTATTTT. Its translation: CSAPGTSGTDTQYF.

This clonotype was observed at least ten times. This chain links TRBV2 with TRBJ2-1; TRBD2 agrees at 9 bases. Trimming took 6 bases from V and 9 from J; bases not matched to a gene: 15. Germline lookup yields CDR1 SNHLY and CDR2 FYNNEI. The CDR3 runs to 16 residues. The CDR3 reads CASRALGLARSSEQFF. The DNA of the CDR3 is TGTGCCAGCAGGGCACTGGGACTAGCAAGGTCTAGTGAGCAGTTCTTC. Together with reference TRBV2 and TRBJ2-1, the CDR3 gives the full variable domain: EPEVTQTPSHQVTQMGQEVILRCVPISNHLYFYWYRQILGQKVEFLVSFYNNEISEKSEIFDDQFSVERPDGSNFTLKIRSTKLEDSAMYFCASRALGLARSSEQFFGPGTRLTVL.